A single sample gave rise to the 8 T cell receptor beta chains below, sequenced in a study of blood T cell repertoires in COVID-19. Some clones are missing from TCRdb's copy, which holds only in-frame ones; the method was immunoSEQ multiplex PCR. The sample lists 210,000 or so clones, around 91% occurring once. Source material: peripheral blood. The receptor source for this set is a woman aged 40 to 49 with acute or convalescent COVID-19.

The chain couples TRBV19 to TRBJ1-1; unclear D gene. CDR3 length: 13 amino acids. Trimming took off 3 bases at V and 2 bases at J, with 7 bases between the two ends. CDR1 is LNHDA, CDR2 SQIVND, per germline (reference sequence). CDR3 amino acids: CASSIQANTEAFF. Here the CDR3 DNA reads TGTGCCAGTAGTATCCAGGCTAACACTGAAGCTTTCTTT.

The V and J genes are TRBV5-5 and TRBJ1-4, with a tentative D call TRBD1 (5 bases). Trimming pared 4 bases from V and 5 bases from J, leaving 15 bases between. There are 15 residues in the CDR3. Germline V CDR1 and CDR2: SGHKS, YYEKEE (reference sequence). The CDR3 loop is CASSLFSGGNEKLFF. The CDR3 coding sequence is TGTGCCAGCAGCCTTTTTAGCGGGGGAAATGAAAAACTGTTTTTT.

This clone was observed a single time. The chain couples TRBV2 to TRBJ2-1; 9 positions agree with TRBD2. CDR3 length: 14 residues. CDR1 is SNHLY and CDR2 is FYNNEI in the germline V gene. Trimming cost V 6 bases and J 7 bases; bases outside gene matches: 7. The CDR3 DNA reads TGTGCCAGCAGCCCCGCGGGGGGGCCTAATGAGCAGTTCTTC. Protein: CASSPAGGPNEQFF.

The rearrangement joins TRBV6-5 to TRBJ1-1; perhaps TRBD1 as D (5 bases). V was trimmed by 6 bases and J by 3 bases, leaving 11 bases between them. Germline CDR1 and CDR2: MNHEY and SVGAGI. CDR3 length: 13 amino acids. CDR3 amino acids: CASRADRYTEAFF. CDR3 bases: TGTGCCAGCAGGGCCGACAGATACACTGAAGCTTTCTTT.

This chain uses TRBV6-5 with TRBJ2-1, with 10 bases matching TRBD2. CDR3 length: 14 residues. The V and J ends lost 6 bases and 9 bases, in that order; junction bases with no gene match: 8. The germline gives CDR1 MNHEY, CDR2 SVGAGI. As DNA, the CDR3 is TGTGCCAGCAGGTCGGCTAGCGGGGGTGGTGAGCAGTTCTTC. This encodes CASRSASGGGEQFF.

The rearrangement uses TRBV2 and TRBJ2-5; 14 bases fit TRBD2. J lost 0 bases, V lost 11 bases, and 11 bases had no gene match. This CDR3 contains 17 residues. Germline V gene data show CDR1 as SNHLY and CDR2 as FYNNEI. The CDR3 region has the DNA TGTGCCTGCTACGGACTAGCGGGGGGTCAGTACCAAGAGACCCAGTACTTC. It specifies CACYGLAGGQYQETQYF. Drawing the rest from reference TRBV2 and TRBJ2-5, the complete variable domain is EPEVTQTPSHQVTQMGQEVILRCVPISNHLYFYWYRQILGQKVEFLVSFYNNEISEKSEIFDDQFSVERPDGSNFTLKIRSTKLEDSAMYFCACYGLAGGQYQETQYFGPGTRLLVL.

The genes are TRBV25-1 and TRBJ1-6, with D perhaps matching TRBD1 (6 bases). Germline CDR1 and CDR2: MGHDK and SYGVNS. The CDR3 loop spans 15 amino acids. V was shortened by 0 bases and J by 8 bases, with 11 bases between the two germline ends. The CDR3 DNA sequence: TGTGCCAGCAGTGAATATCAAGGGGGGGATTCACCCCTCCACTTT. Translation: CASSEYQGGDSPLHF.

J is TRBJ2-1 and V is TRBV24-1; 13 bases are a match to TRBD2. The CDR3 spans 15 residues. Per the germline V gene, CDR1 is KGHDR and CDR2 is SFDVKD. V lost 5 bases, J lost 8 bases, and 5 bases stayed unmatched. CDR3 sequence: CATSGSGLAGYEQFF. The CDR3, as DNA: TGTGCCACCAGTGGGTCGGGACTAGCGGGGTATGAGCAGTTCTTC.